This TCR beta chain derives from a study of T cells in Graves' hyperthyroidism and ophthalmopathy. Study results and limitations: Most thyroid clonotypes expanded above 0.001 appeared in blood too.

In the ophthalmopathy cohort, Clinical Activity Score was at least 3, NOSPECS grade at least 4, and duration under 3 months. The investigators amplified TCR beta CDR3 regions from RNA transcripts. An initial round of RT-PCR targeting the TCR CDR3 relied on the HTBI primer set. TCRdb recomputed calls from the multiplex PCR reads with MiXCR, one row per CDR3 protein. The sample shows 550,000 to 700,000 distinct CDR3 sequences, roughly 14% of them seen only once. This clonotype has a count of ten or more. The antigen remains undetermined. This CDR3 has 14 residues. Germline trimming cut 5 bases from V and 4 bases from J; bases unmatched to any gene: 7. The V gene's germline CDR1 is SGHVS and CDR2 FNYEAQ.

This TCR came from a woman in her forties with Graves' ophthalmopathy. The rearrangement uses TRBV7-6 and TRBJ1-1, with 7 nucleotides matching TRBD1. The sequenced sample consisted of blood. CDR3 region: CASSPDRDGTEAFF. The CDR3 DNA follows: TGTGCCAGCAGCCCTGACAGGGATGGCACTGAAGCTTTCTTT.